This T cell receptor (beta chain) was identified in a study of cytomegalovirus exposure and HLA in healthy donors. The PCR made use of 60 Vbeta and 13 Jbeta primers. Some clones are missing from TCRdb's copy, which holds only in-frame ones; the method was immunoSEQ multiplex PCR. In the table there are 110,000 or so clones, roughly 80% of which are singletons. Trimming cost V 6 bases and J 5 bases, with 14 bases left between them. The CDR3 loop spans 13 amino acids. Germline CDR1 reads SGHNT; CDR2 reads YYREEE (reference sequence). The chain employs TRBV5-4 and TRBJ1-1; a possible D gene is TRBD1 (5 bases). The receptor was isolated from a man between 45 and 60 years old in good health and CMV-seropositive. Sequencing used PBMCs. CDR3 in DNA: TGTGCCAGCATCTCGGGGGGGTCTACTGAAGCTTTCTTT. As protein: CASISGGSTEAFF.